The 24 T cell receptor beta chains in this list originate from one sample, sequenced in a study of blood T cell repertoires in COVID-19. Data came from immunoSEQ multiplex PCR; TCRdb stores just in-frame clones and leaves some out. The table lists about 320,000 clones, 75% to 90% of them singletons. Material: PBMCs or T cells enriched from blood (not recorded which). The receptors derive from a man aged 55 to 69 who had recovered from COVID-19.

The chain carries TRBV28 and TRBJ2-7; 9 bases line up with TRBD1. V dropped 3 bases and J dropped 10; count of bases not matched to a gene: 7. CDR1 MDHEN and CDR2 SYDVKM come from the germline V gene. CDR3 length: 13 residues. CDR3 nucleotides: TGTGCCAGCAGTTTCCCCCGGGACAGGGAACAGTACTTC. Amino acid sequence: CASSFPRDREQYF. Variable domain in full (rest from reference TRBV28 and TRBJ2-7): DVKVTQSSRYLVKRTGEKVFLECVQDMDHENMFWYRQDPGLGLRLIYFSYDVKMKEKGDIPEGYSVSREKKERFSLILESASTNQTSMYLCASSFPRDREQYFGPGTRLTVT.

The genes are TRBV6-4 and TRBJ2-1; D gene uncertain. The germline V gene has CDR1 MRHNA and CDR2 SNTAGT. This CDR3 is 13 amino acids long. Between the trimmed V and J ends, which lost 3 bases and 4 bases, there was a span of 7 bases. CDR3 DNA: TGTGCCAGCAGTGAGACAAATTACAATGAGCAGTTCTTC. Its protein is CASSETNYNEQFF.

In DNA, the CDR3 is TGTGCCACCAGTGATCCTACTAGCGGCCCGTACAATGAGCAGTTCTTC. Translation: CATSDPTSGPYNEQFF. The rearrangement links TRBV24-1 to TRBJ2-1, with 8 bases aligning to TRBD2. The V gene's germline CDR1 is KGHDR and CDR2 SFDVKD. V shed 3 bases and J 4 bases; nucleotides not matched to a gene: 7. The CDR3 covers 16 residues.

The V and J genes are TRBV7-2 and TRBJ2-7; no reliable D call. Germline CDR1 is SGHTA and CDR2 is FQGNSA. Trimming stripped 2 bases from V and 3 bases from J, with 14 bases between. The CDR3 has 15 amino acids. The CDR3 sequence is CASSLISSENYEQYF. The DNA of the CDR3 is TGTGCCAGCAGCTTAATCTCAAGCGAAAACTACGAGCAGTACTTC.

This chain links TRBV2 with TRBJ1-2; D is undetermined. The CDR3 spans 15 residues. CDR1 and CDR2 from the germline V gene are SNHLY and FYNNEI. The V end was cut by 6 bases, the J end by 4 bases, with 18 bases between. This CDR3 reads CASSQRRERGYGYTF. Here the CDR3 DNA reads TGTGCCAGCAGCCAGAGGCGGGAGAGAGGCTATGGCTACACCTTC.

This clone has more than one count but fewer than ten. The chain combines TRBV28 with TRBJ1-4, with D hard to call. Germline V lookup: CDR1 MDHEN, CDR2 SYDVKM. The CDR3 totals 15 residues. V dropped 4 bases and J dropped 5 bases, with 14 bases sitting between them. CDR3 amino acids: CASSSWGGPNEKLFF. The DNA of the CDR3 is TGTGCCAGCAGTTCATGGGGAGGGCCGAATGAAAAACTGTTTTTT.

J is TRBJ2-1 and V is TRBV25-1; the match to TRBD1 covers 8 bases. Unmatched junction bases numbered 5, after V lost 4 bases and J lost 0 bases. The CDR3 has 16 residues. CDR1 is MGHDK and CDR2 is SYGVNS in the germline V gene. The CDR3: CASSARGLRSYNEQFF. The CDR3 DNA reads TGTGCCAGCAGTGCCAGGGGGCTGCGCTCCTACAATGAGCAGTTCTTC.

Note on this clone: This same CDR3 is encoded by further DNA sequences in the sample. The CDR3, as DNA: TGCGCCAGCAGCTTACCTAGCGGGAACTACGAGCAGTACTTC. It translates to CASSLPSGNYEQYF. The V gene is TRBV5-1, the J gene TRBJ2-7; 9 bases are a match to TRBD2. V dropped 2 bases and J dropped 3; count of bases not matched to a gene: 3. Germline lookup yields CDR1 SGHRS and CDR2 YFSETQ. This CDR3 region has 14 residues.

The chain joins TRBV5-4 to TRBJ2-7; TRBD1 agrees at 8 bases. This CDR3 has 14 amino acids. V shed 4 bases and J 5 bases; nucleotides not matched to a gene: 8. Germline assignment: CDR1 SGHNT and CDR2 YYREEE (reference sequence). DNA for the CDR3: TGTGCCAGCAGCCCCGGGACAGGCCGGCACGAGCAGTACTTC. The encoded protein is CASSPGTGRHEQYF.

This chain joins TRBV29-1 and TRBJ2-3; 9 bases line up with TRBD2. This CDR3 has 16 amino acids. With V trimmed by 6 bases and J by 2 bases, 12 bases remained unmatched. Germline loops: CDR1 SQVTM, CDR2 ANQGSEA. The chain's CDR3 is CSVDLTSGGLTDTQYF. CDR3 sequence (DNA): TGCAGCGTGGACCTGACTAGCGGAGGACTCACAGATACGCAGTATTTT.

The chain carries TRBV6-5 and TRBJ2-7, with TRBD2 identical over 9 bases. The CDR3 has 15 amino acids. The germline gives CDR1 MNHEY, CDR2 SVGAGI. V lost 0 bases and J lost 2; bases outside the gene matches: 2. The CDR3: CASSYSGGRAYEQYF. In DNA form, the CDR3 reads TGTGCCAGCAGTTACTCTGGCGGGAGGGCCTACGAGCAGTACTTC.

The chain is built from TRBV7-3 and TRBJ2-3; 8 nucleotides align to TRBD1. Germline assignment: CDR1 SGHTA and CDR2 FQGTGA. Losses at the gene ends were 6 bases for V and 3 bases for J; bases not matched to a gene: 8. The CDR3 totals 15 residues. The CDR3 DNA follows: TGTGCCAGCAGTTCGGACAGGGTGGGAACAGATACGCAGTATTTT. Translating gives CASSSDRVGTDTQYF.

This clone was counted between two and nine times. The J gene is TRBJ2-1, the V gene TRBV3-1 (or the pseudogene TRBV3-2); 7 nucleotides align to TRBD1. Germline V CDR1 and CDR2: LGHDT, YNNKEL (reference sequence). The V and J ends lost 7 bases and 8 bases, in that order; junction bases with no gene match: 8. CDR3 length equals 13 residues. The CDR3 sequence: CASTRDRVHEQFF. The CDR3 DNA reads as TGTGCCAGCACCCGAGACAGGGTACATGAGCAGTTCTTC.

The chain links TRBV5-1 to TRBJ2-6, with D possibly matching TRBD2 (6 bases). The CDR3 totals 16 residues. The V gene lost 2 bases and the J gene lost 0 bases, with 9 bases spanning the gap. The germline V gene encodes CDR1 SGHRS and CDR2 YFSETQ. The DNA for the CDR3 is TGCGCCAGCAGCTTAAGGGACTCCTCTGGGGCCAACGTCCTGACTTTC. Its translation is CASSLRDSSGANVLTF.

The chain joins TRBV6-2 or TRBV6-3 to TRBJ2-7; weak D call: TRBD1 (6 bases). Germline loops: CDR1 MNHEY, CDR2 SVGEGT. This CDR3 spans 16 amino acids. V lost 5 bases to trimming and J lost 3 bases, with 20 bases between them. CDR3 residues: CASSPTTGALSYEQYF. The CDR3 nucleotides read TGTGCCAGCAGTCCAACGACAGGAGCATTAAGCTACGAGCAGTACTTC.

This chain links TRBV5-4 with TRBJ2-7; possible D gene TRBD1, 5 bases. With 0 bases removed from V and 0 bases from J, the gap between germline ends came to 10 bases. This CDR3 is 15 amino acids long. Germline CDR1 SGHNT, CDR2 YYREEE (reference sequence). The CDR3 loop is CASSLGQRSSYEQYF. The CDR3 DNA reads as TGTGCCAGCAGCTTGGGACAGAGGAGCTCCTACGAGCAGTACTTC.

The genes are TRBV20-1 and TRBJ2-5; D is undetermined. The end of the DNA is better explained by TRBJ2-7, so the J call may be wrong. From germline, CDR1 is DFQATT and CDR2 SNEGSKA (reference sequence). The CDR3 spans 10 residues. Here the CDR3 reads CSARVYEQYF. CDR3 nucleotide sequence: TGCAGTGCTAGAGTTTACGAGCAGTACTTC.

The chain employs TRBV30 and TRBJ2-7; 8 bases map to TRBD2. Germline-derived CDR1 and CDR2 are GTSNPN and SVGIG (reference sequence). The V and J ends lost 2 bases and 9 bases, in that order; junction bases with no gene match: 12. The CDR3 spans 14 residues. For the CDR3, the DNA is TGTGCCTGGAGTCTAAGCGGGGGCACACTAGGGCAGTACTTC. Translation gives CAWSLSGGTLGQYF.

The chain has TRBV5-5 and TRBJ1-1, with D maybe TRBD1 (6 bases). CDR1 and CDR2 (germline): SGHKS, YYEKEE (reference sequence). Trimming shortened V by 4 bases and J by 3 bases, and 10 bases separated the two germline ends. The CDR3 sequence is 13 residues long. CDR3 nucleotides: TGTGCCAGCAGCACGGACAGTCACACTGAAGCTTTCTTT. Residues: CASSTDSHTEAFF.

Remarks on this clone: In the same sample, other DNA sequences code for this CDR3. The chain uses TRBV6-5 and TRBJ1-3; 7 bases align to TRBD1. The J segment lost 0 bases and the V segment lost 5 bases, leaving 4 bases of the junction unmatched. Germline loops: CDR1 MNHEY, CDR2 SVGAGI. This CDR3 has 15 residues. The DNA for the CDR3 is TGTGCCAGCAGTCTTCGGGACAGCTCTGGAAACACCATATATTTT. This gives the protein CASSLRDSSGNTIYF.

V gene TRBV28 combines with J gene TRBJ2-7; weak D call: TRBD1 (6 bases). V shed 5 bases and J shed 3 bases, with 14 bases lying between them. Germline lookup yields CDR1 MDHEN and CDR2 SYDVKM. This CDR3 region has 14 residues. The CDR3 region is CASSQQGHNYEQYF. Written as DNA, the CDR3 is TGTGCCAGCAGTCAACAGGGTCACAACTACGAGCAGTACTTC.

The V and J genes are TRBV24-1 and TRBJ2-3; D gene ambiguous. CDR1 and CDR2 from the germline V gene are KGHDR and SFDVKD. The germline V and J ends were trimmed by 6 bases and 2 bases, with 11 bases remaining between them. This CDR3 contains 14 residues. CDR3 in DNA: TGTGCCACCAGTACAGCAGAATTCACAGATACGCAGTATTTT. Translating it yields CATSTAEFTDTQYF.

The chain has TRBV4-2 and TRBJ2-1; 8 nucleotides align to TRBD2. The CDR3 covers 17 residues. CDR1 is LGHNA, CDR2 YNFKEQ, per germline. After removal of 0 bases from V and 8 bases from J, the junction contained 12 bases not matched to a gene. DNA of the CDR3: TGTGCCAGCAGCCAAGATGTCTCAGCGGGAGCGAGCGATGAGCAGTTCTTC. This translates into CASSQDVSAGASDEQFF.

This chain joins TRBV5-1 and TRBJ1-1; tentatively, D is TRBD1 (6 bases). This CDR3 has 15 residues. CDR1 is SGHRS, CDR2 YFSETQ, per germline. Trimming left V 1 base short and J 1 base short, with 11 bases between. As DNA, the CDR3 is TGCGCCAGCAGCTTGACAGGGCTCTCGAACACTGAAGCTTTCTTT. Protein sequence: CASSLTGLSNTEAFF.